The table lists the clone carrying this TCR beta chain with a few counts. The antigen is unknown. The data stem from a study of T cell repertoires in cytomegalovirus infection. About the study: Public signatures in TCR beta pointed to CMV infection and matching HLA type. The study, taken as a whole, reports: Clonotypes of TCR beta that were HLA-C-restricted and CMV-specific dominated the ex vivo response.

The CDR3 contains 16 residues. Between the trimmed V and J ends, which lost 6 bases and 4 bases, there was a span of 22 bases. TCRdb re-called the reads with MiXCR, one entry per CDR3 protein. The table lists about 340,000 distinct CDR3 sequences, about 28% of them singletons. The chain is built from TRBV23-1 and TRBJ2-7; no clear D gene. TRBV23-1 is noted as an ORF with a role that remains uncertain. This specimen consisted of cultured PBMCs, obtained from culture after CMV antigen stimulation. The source is a human donor in good health (CMV status not recorded). Some clones in this sample may be carry-over from other donors' samples. The CDR3 protein is CASSPNPYIVAYEQYF. The CDR3, as DNA: TGCGCCAGCAGCCCCAATCCCTATATCGTCGCTTACGAGCAGTACTTC.